This TCR beta chain was captured by sequencing in a study of cytomegalovirus exposure and HLA in healthy donors. Turning to the study itself: A data release that came early held roughly 90 million unique TCRs from HLA-typed donors.

This clone has more than one count but fewer than ten. Its specificity is unknown. Study observations and caveats: Solely CMV serostatus was available to characterize immune exposure. Most CMV-associated TCR beta chains were later found to appear HLA-restricted. The study designated 150 or so TCR beta chains cytomegalovirus-associated.

13 Jbeta primers and 60 Vbeta primers were used for the PCR. The assay was immunoSEQ multiplex PCR, and TCRdb's table has in-frame clones only and misses some. The repertoire holds 100,000 to 150,000 clones, with roughly 70% as singletons. Losses at the gene ends were 2 bases for V and 2 bases for J; bases not matched to a gene: 2. Germline assignment: CDR1 KGHSH and CDR2 LQKENI. The CDR3 contains 15 residues. The chain joins TRBV18 to TRBJ1-4; TRBD1 aligns across 7 bases. The TCR was taken from a man between 40 and 49 years old in good health and CMV-seropositive. Sequencing was carried out using PBMCs. CDR3 sequence reads: CASSPRQGTNEKLFF. The CDR3 bases are TGTGCCAGCTCACCAAGACAGGGCACTAATGAAAAACTGTTTTTT.